This entry lists 20 T cell receptor beta chains sequenced from one sample in a study of T cell repertoires in cytomegalovirus infection. TCRdb used MiXCR to reprocess the reads, holding one entry per CDR3 protein. The data contain approximately 500,000 distinct CDR3 sequences, approximately 10% of them singletons. Sequenced: PBMCs. These receptors all come from a human donor in good health (CMV status not recorded). Some clones in this sample may be carry-over from other donors' samples.

The J gene is TRBJ1-2, the V gene TRBV5-6; D unresolved. V lost 0 bases, J lost 6 bases, and 9 bases lay in between. Germline CDR1 reads SGHDT; CDR2 reads YYEEEE. The CDR3 length is 13 residues. CDR3 region: CASSLEPKDGYTF. DNA for the CDR3: TGTGCCAGCAGCTTGGAACCTAAGGATGGCTACACCTTC.

Ten or more counts support this clonotype. This chain joins TRBV7-9 and TRBJ1-5, with D perhaps matching TRBD1 (6 bases). Trimming pared 4 bases from V and 8 bases from J, leaving 18 bases between. CDR1 is SEHNR, CDR2 FQNEAQ, per germline (reference sequence). CDR3 length: 15 amino acids. The DNA for the CDR3 is TGTGCCAGCAGCTCCAGACAGGACAAAGGGGAGCCCCAGCATTTT. Translation gives CASSSRQDKGEPQHF.

This clonotype was recorded many times. The rearrangement links TRBV5-1 to TRBJ1-6, with no clear D. Germline V gene lookup returns CDR1 SGHRS and CDR2 YFSETQ. This CDR3 spans 18 amino acids. V gave up 0 bases and J gave up 0 bases, with 13 bases separating them. The CDR3: CASSLDGPSSSYNSPLHF. In DNA form, the CDR3 reads TGCGCCAGCAGCTTGGACGGTCCGTCTAGCTCCTATAATTCACCCCTCCACTTT.

This clonotype was picked up many times. The chain carries TRBV6-6 and TRBJ2-2; D not resolved. Germline V CDR1 and CDR2: MNHNY, SVGAGI (reference sequence). The CDR3 sequence is 14 residues long. Trimming stripped 6 bases from V and 4 bases from J, with 12 bases between. Here the CDR3 reads CASSRLRATGELFF. The CDR3 nucleotides are TGTGCCAGCAGCCGACTTAGAGCCACCGGGGAGCTGTTTTTT.

This clonotype came up a few times. V gene TRBV3-1 combines with J gene TRBJ2-1; tentatively, D is TRBD1 or TRBD2 (5 bases each). The CDR3 covers 14 residues. CDR1 LGHDT and CDR2 YNNKEL come from the germline V gene (reference sequence). Trimming left V 4 bases short and J 8 bases short, with 15 bases between. The CDR3: CASSPGQRSDEQFF. The CDR3 nucleotides read TGTGCCAGCAGCCCGGGGCAGAGGAGCGATGAGCAGTTCTTC.

At least ten counts were recorded for this clonotype. J is TRBJ1-2 and V is TRBV12-3 or TRBV12-4; weak D call: TRBD1 (5 bases). V gave up 2 bases and J gave up 4 bases, with 14 bases separating them. This CDR3 contains 15 residues. CDR3 protein: CASSLSKGYGYGYTF. The CDR3 nucleotides read TGTGCCAGCAGTTTAAGTAAGGGGTACGGCTATGGCTACACCTTC.

This clonotype was recorded at least ten times. The chain is built from TRBV9 and TRBJ2-1; D gene ambiguous. V lost 0 bases and J lost 10, with 17 bases in between. This CDR3 has 15 residues. Germline V CDR1 and CDR2: SGDLS, YYNGEE. CDR3 in amino acids: CASSVEAVGREEQFF. The CDR3 nucleotides read TGTGCCAGCAGCGTAGAGGCAGTGGGTCGTGAAGAGCAGTTCTTC.

This clonotype was recorded many times. The chain recombines TRBV7-9 with TRBJ2-7; the D gene is possibly TRBD1 (6 bases). The CDR3 is made up of 15 amino acids. CDR1 and CDR2 from the germline V gene are SEHNR and FQNEAQ (reference sequence). V lost 6 bases, J lost 4 bases, and 19 bases lay in between. DNA of the CDR3: TGTGCCAGCAGACCCCGAGACAGGTGGGATTACGAGCAGTACTTC. It is translated as CASRPRDRWDYEQYF. The full variable domain, in which reference TRBV7-9 and TRBJ2-7 provide the parts outside the CDR3, is DTGVSQNPRHKITKRGQNVTFRCDPISEHNRLYWYRQTLGQGPEFLTYFQNEAQLEKSRLLSDRFSAERPKGSFSTLEIQRTEQGDSAMYLCASRPRDRWDYEQYFGPGTRLTVT.

This clonotype was detected many times. The V call is TRBV5-6, the J call TRBJ2-6; D is unclear. Per germline, CDR1 SGHDT and CDR2 YYEEEE. V lost 1 base to trimming and J lost 0 bases, with 5 bases between them. This CDR3 has 15 amino acids. CDR3 bases: TGTGCCAGCAGCTTGTTGGTCTCTGGGGCCAACGTCCTGACTTTC. Translated: CASSLLVSGANVLTF.

This rearrangement joins TRBV20-1 to TRBJ2-1; 11 nucleotides align to TRBD2. The J segment lost 5 bases and the V segment lost 3 bases, leaving 12 bases of the junction unmatched. This CDR3 region has 17 residues. Looked up from germline, CDR1 is DFQATT and CDR2 is SNEGSKA (reference sequence). The CDR3 coding sequence is TGCAGTGCTAGTAGATGGCTGGCTAGCGGGAGGAACAATGAGCAGTTCTTC. It translates to CSASRWLASGRNNEQFF.

This clonotype was detected many times. The V and J genes are TRBV20-1 and TRBJ1-2; unclear D gene. Germline V gene sequence: CDR1 DFQATT, CDR2 SNEGSKA (reference sequence). The CDR3 covers 12 residues. As DNA, the CDR3 is TGCAGCGCGCATCCCCACGACTTTGGCTACACCTTC. The encoded protein is CSAHPHDFGYTF.

The chain has TRBV20-1 and TRBJ2-1; 14 nucleotides align to TRBD2. Germline-derived CDR1 and CDR2 are DFQATT and SNEGSKA (reference sequence). V was clipped by 3 bases and J by 3 bases; unmatched bases: 7. The CDR3 spans 17 residues. The CDR3 loop is CSASGGLAGVGYNEQFF. For the CDR3, the DNA is TGCAGTGCTAGTGGGGGACTAGCGGGAGTAGGCTACAATGAGCAGTTCTTC.

The chain uses TRBV28 and TRBJ1-2; D gene unclear. Germline lookup yields CDR1 MDHEN and CDR2 SYDVKM. Between the trimmed V and J ends, which lost 2 bases and 8 bases, there was a span of 12 bases. This CDR3 is 13 amino acids long. The CDR3 DNA reads as TGTGCCAGCAGTTTAGGGCGGATTTCGGGCTACACCTTC. Its translation: CASSLGRISGYTF.

The chain is built from TRBV28 and TRBJ1-2; 9 bases map to TRBD1. The ends lost 4 bases at V and 7 bases at J; junction bases unmatched: 7. The germline V gene encodes CDR1 MDHEN and CDR2 SYDVKM. CDR3 size: 14 residues. The CDR3 protein is CASSSGTGLGGYTF. The CDR3 DNA follows: TGTGCCAGCAGTTCCGGGACAGGGTTGGGTGGCTACACCTTC.

This clonotype appeared many times. This chain connects TRBV7-4 to TRBJ2-3, with D possibly matching TRBD1 (5 bases). The germline CDR1 and CDR2 sequences are SGHVT and SQSDAQ. Between the trimmed V and J ends, which lost 5 bases and 1 base, there was a span of 13 bases. CDR3 length: 15 amino acids. The CDR3 DNA sequence: TGTGCCAGCAGCCTATGGGGCCTTCGCACAGATACGCAGTATTTT. Translation gives CASSLWGLRTDTQYF.

The sample holds many counts of this clonotype. The gene calls are TRBV19 and TRBJ2-2; TRBD2 aligns across 8 bases. Per germline, CDR1 LNHDA and CDR2 SQIVND (reference sequence). With 6 bases clipped from V and 0 bases from J, the junction kept 3 bases outside the gene matches. This CDR3 has 15 amino acids. The CDR3 DNA is TGTGCCAGTAGGCTAGCGGGTGCGAACACCGGGGAGCTGTTTTTT. Translated, it gives CASRLAGANTGELFF. The variable domain in full, with the rest retrieved from reference TRBV19 and TRBJ2-2, is DGGITQSPKYLFRKEGQNVTLSCEQNLNHDAMYWYRQDPGQGLRLIYYSQIVNDFQKGDIAEGYSVSREKKESFPLTVTSAQKNPTAFYLCASRLAGANTGELFFGEGSRLTVL.

This clonotype was detected many times. This chain links TRBV5-5 with TRBJ2-5; no firm D call. This CDR3 spans 14 amino acids. V lost 5 bases to trimming and J lost 1 base, with 12 bases between them. CDR1 and CDR2 from the germline V gene are SGHKS and YYEKEE (reference sequence). For the CDR3, the DNA is TGTGCCAGCAGTACTGGTCGGACCCAAGAGACCCAGTACTTC. Protein: CASSTGRTQETQYF.

The CDR3 sequence: CASSLVRGAEQFF. As DNA, the CDR3 is TGCGCCAGCAGCTTGGTCAGGGGGGCTGAGCAGTTCTTC. The rearrangement links TRBV5-1 to TRBJ2-1, with a weak D call TRBD1 (7 bases). The CDR3 runs 13 residues. CDR1 SGHRS and CDR2 YFSETQ come from the germline V gene. V lost 0 bases, J lost 9 bases, and 10 bases lay in between.

CDR3 in DNA: TGTGCCGCAACCCCGAGAGGGGTTGAGAACACTGAAGCTTTCTTT. Its protein is CAATPRGVENTEAFF. The V gene is TRBV10-3, the J gene TRBJ1-1, with D perhaps TRBD1 (5 bases). From germline, CDR1 is ENHRY and CDR2 SYGVKD. The CDR3 runs 15 residues. Trimming removed 11 bases from V and 1 base from J, with 20 bases in between.

V and J are TRBV10-3 and TRBJ1-5; D is possibly TRBD1 (6 bases). Germline CDR1 reads ENHRY; CDR2 reads SYGVKD. Trimming left V 3 bases short and J 5 bases short, with 8 bases between. The CDR3 covers 13 residues. The CDR3 DNA follows: TGTGCCATCAGTGAAGGACAGTATCAGCCCCAGCATTTT. Translated: CAISEGQYQPQHF.